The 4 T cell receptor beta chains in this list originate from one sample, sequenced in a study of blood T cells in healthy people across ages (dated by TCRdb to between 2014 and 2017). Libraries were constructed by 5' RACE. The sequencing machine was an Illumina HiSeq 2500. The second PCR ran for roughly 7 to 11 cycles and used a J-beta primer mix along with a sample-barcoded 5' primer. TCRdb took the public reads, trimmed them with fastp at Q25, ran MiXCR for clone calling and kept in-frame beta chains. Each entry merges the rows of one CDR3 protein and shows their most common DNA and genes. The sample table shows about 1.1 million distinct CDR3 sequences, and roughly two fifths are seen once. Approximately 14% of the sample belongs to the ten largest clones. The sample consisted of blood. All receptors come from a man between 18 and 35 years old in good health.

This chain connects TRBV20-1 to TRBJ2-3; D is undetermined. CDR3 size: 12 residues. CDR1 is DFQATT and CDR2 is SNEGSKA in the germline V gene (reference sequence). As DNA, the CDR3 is TGCAGATTTGGGGAAAGCGCAGATACGCAGTATTTT. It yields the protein CRFGESADTQYF.

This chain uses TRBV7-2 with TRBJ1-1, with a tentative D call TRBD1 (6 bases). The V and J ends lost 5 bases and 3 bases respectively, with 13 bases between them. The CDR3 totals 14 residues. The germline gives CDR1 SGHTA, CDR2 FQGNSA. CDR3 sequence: CASSLEQGYTEAFF. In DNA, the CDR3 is TGTGCCAGCAGCCTTGAACAGGGATACACTGAAGCTTTCTTT.

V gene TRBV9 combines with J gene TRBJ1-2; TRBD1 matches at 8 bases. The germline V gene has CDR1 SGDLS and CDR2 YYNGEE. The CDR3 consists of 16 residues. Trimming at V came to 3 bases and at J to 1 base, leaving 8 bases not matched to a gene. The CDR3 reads CASSDPVTGGNYGYTF. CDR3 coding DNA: TGTGCCAGCAGCGATCCCGTTACAGGGGGTAACTATGGCTACACCTTC. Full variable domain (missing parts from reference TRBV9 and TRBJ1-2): DSGVTQTPKHLITATGQRVTLRCSPRSGDLSVYWYQQSLDQGLQFLIQYYNGEERAKGNILERFSAQQFPDLHSELNLSSLELGDSALYFCASSDPVTGGNYGYTFGSGTRLTVV.

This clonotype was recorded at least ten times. The CDR3 DNA follows: TGTGCCAGCAGCCAGCGGGACAGCTACAATGAGCAGTTCTTC. This codes for CASSQRDSYNEQFF. The J gene is TRBJ2-1, the V gene TRBV3-1; TRBD1 is a possible D gene (7 bases). The ends were cut back, 3 bases at V and 3 bases at J, with 9 bases in the middle. The germline V gene encodes CDR1 LGHDT and CDR2 YNNKEL (reference sequence). This CDR3 has 14 amino acids.